One sample yielded the 5 T cell receptor beta chains listed below, sequenced in a study of brain T cells in children with intractable seizures. The repertoire was sequenced with immunoSEQ multiplex PCR; TCRdb's copy has only in-frame clones and lacks some. This sample yields roughly 110,000 clones, of which approximately 94% are seen a single time; 3.8% belongs to the top ten. Material: peripheral blood, obtained at surgery. These receptors all stem from a boy younger than two with hemimegalencephaly and intractable seizures.

This clone was picked up one time. V is TRBV5-4 and J is TRBJ2-3; 8 bases line up with TRBD2. From germline, CDR1 is SGHNT and CDR2 YYREEE (reference sequence). J lost 1 base, V lost 4 bases, and 5 bases had no gene match. The CDR3 extends over 15 amino acids. CDR3 bases: TGTGCCAGCAGCGTGCCACTAGCGGGCACAGATACGCAGTATTTT. It yields the protein CASSVPLAGTDTQYF.

Here the CDR3 DNA reads TGTGCCAGCAGTTACTCTCGCTTGGAGCAGTTCTTC. It encodes CASSYSRLEQFF. V gene TRBV6-2 or TRBV6-3 combines with J gene TRBJ2-1; no definite D call. CDR1 is MNHEY, CDR2 SVGEGT, per germline. Trimming left V 0 bases short and J 10 bases short, with 7 bases between. CDR3 length: 12 residues.

This clone was seen once. This sequence joins TRBV11-2 and TRBJ2-4; no clear D. V gave up 5 bases and J gave up 0 bases, with 8 bases separating them. Germline values: CDR1 SGHAT, CDR2 FQNNGV. The CDR3 contains 14 residues. The CDR3 sequence: CASSPGVAKNIQYF. CDR3 DNA: TGTGCCAGCAGCCCGGGTGTAGCCAAAAACATTCAGTACTTC.

V gene TRBV4-2 combines with J gene TRBJ2-1, with no clear D. Germline V lookup: CDR1 LGHNA, CDR2 YNFKEQ. The CDR3 spans 14 residues. V shed 4 bases and J shed 5 bases, with 12 bases lying between them. The CDR3 DNA follows: TGTGCCAGCAGCCCGCAGAGAGTCCACAATGAGCAGTTCTTC. Its protein product is CASSPQRVHNEQFF.

The chain joins TRBV7-3 to TRBJ2-7; tentatively, D is TRBD1 or TRBD2 (5 bases each). Trimming stripped 5 bases from V and 4 bases from J, with 12 bases between. The CDR3 loop spans 13 amino acids. Per the germline V gene, CDR1 is SGHTA and CDR2 is FQGTGA. For the CDR3, the DNA is TGTGCCAGCAGCACCGGGACCGGTTACGAGCAGTACTTC. Amino acids: CASSTGTGYEQYF.